This T cell receptor beta chain was documented in a study of vaccination and CD4 T cells after COVID-19. Study details: It was a median roughly 92 days after diagnosis, with a range of 35 to 161, that post-COVID samples were drawn. Controls had a CEFX pool, an HIV-1 Nef pool, or no peptide added. General study findings and limits: Convalescent patients' median share of reactive clones seen only post-vaccination was 80% to 90%.

Sequencing of cultured CD4+ T cell DNA used the Oncomine TCR Beta short-read assay. From the PCR reads, TCRdb called clonotypes with MiXCR, one entry per CDR3 protein. The top ten clones hold 13% to 15% of a sample with about 16,000 distinct CDR3 sequences, 40% to 60% of them seen once. Treatment indicated: approximately 9-day PBMC culture with coronavirus spike peptide pools or control peptides (ViraFEST assay). In the case of this clonotype: Its antigen remains unknown. The junction departs from germline at one end; a sequencing error may be responsible.

The CDR3 is made up of 14 amino acids. CDR1 SGHTA and CDR2 FQGNSA come from the germline V gene. The sample consisted of CD4+ T cells from blood, cultured in vitro. The chain joins TRBV7-2 to TRBJ2-5; D possibly corresponds to TRBD1 (5 bases). The sequence came from a human donor who had recovered from COVID-19. The CDR3 sequence is CASSQDPGFRAQYF. CDR3 in DNA: TGCGCCAGCAGCCAAGATCCTGGATTCAGGGCCCAGTACTTC.